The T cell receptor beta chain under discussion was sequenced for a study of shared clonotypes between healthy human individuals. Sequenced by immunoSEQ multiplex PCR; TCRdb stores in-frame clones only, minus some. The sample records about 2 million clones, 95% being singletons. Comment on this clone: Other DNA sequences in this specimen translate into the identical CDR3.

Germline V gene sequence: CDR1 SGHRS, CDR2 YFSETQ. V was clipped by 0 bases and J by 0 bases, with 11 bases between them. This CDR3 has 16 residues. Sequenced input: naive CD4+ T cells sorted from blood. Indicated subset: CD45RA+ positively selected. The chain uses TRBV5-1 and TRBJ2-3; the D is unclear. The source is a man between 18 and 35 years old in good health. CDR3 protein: CASSLGSGSSTDTQYF. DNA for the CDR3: TGCGCCAGCAGCTTGGGGTCTGGTTCCAGCACAGATACGCAGTATTTT.